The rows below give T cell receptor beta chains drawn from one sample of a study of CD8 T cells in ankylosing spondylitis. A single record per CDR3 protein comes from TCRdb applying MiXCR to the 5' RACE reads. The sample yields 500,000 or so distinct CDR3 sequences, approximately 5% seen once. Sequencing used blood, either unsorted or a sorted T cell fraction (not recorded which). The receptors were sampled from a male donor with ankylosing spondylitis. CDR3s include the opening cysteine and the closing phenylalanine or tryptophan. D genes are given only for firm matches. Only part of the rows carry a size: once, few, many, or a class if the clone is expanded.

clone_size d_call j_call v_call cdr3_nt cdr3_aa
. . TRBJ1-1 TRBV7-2 TGTGCCAGCAGCTCGCTTTGGAACACTGAAGCTTTCTTT CASSSLWNTEAFF
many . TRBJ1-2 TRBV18 TGTGCCAGCTCACCACCGGAGGATCGCGGCTACACCTTC CASSPPEDRGYTF
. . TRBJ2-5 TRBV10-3 TGTGCCATCAGATTGGCCGGGGGAGAAGAGACCCAGTACTTC CAIRLAGGEETQYF
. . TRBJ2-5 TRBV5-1 TGCGCCAGCAGCTATCGGACGGGGGAGACCCAGTACTTC CASSYRTGETQYF
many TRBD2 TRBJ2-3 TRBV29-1 TGCAGCGCCGTACCGCGGGGGGGGACAGATACGCAGTATTTT CSAVPRGGTDTQYF
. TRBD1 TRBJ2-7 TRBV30 TGTGCCTGGACCTCAGGCAGGACAGGGGGCTCCTACGAGCAGTACTTC CAWTSGRTGGSYEQYF
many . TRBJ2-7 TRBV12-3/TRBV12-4 TGTGCCAGCAGTTCAGGGTTCCGGCGGGACACCTACGAGCAGTACTTC CASSSGFRRDTYEQYF
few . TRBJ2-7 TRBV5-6 TGTGCCATCAGCACGGGACTGAATTCCTACGAGCAGTACTTC CAISTGLNSYEQYF
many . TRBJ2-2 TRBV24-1 TGTGCCACCAAAGGACAGTTCACCGGGGAGCTGTTTTTT CATKGQFTGELFF
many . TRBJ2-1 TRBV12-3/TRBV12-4 TGTGCCAGTGCATCCCGGGACACTTACAATGAGCAGTTCTTC CASASRDTYNEQFF
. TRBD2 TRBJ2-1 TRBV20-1 TGCAGTGCTAGAACTCGGACTAGCGGGAGAGGTAACAATGAGCAGTTCTTC CSARTRTSGRGNNEQFF
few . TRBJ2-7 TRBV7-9 TGTGCCAGCAGCGAACGGCAGTCACGTTTCCACGAGCAGTACTTC CASSERQSRFHEQYF
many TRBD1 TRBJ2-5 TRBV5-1 TGCGCCAGCAGCTTGGCGATGACAGGGCCCGCGGAGACCCAGTACTTC CASSLAMTGPAETQYF
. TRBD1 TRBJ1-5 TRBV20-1 TGCAGTGCTATAGAGACAGGGGAAGGCAATCAGCCCCAGCATTTT CSAIETGEGNQPQHF
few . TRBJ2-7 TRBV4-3 TGCGCCAGCAGCCAAGAAGGACAGTCCTACGAGCAGTACTTC CASSQEGQSYEQYF
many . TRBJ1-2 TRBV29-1 TGCAGCGTTGTCGAGAACGGGGCCCATGGCTACACCTTC CSVVENGAHGYTF
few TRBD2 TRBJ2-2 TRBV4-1 TGCGCCAGCAGCCAGCGAACTAGCGGGAGTAGTAGCACCGGGGAGCTGTTTTTT CASSQRTSGSSSTGELFF
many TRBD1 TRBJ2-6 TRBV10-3 TGTGCCATCAGCCGACGTCAGGGGGCATCCTCCGGGGCCAACGTCCTGACTTTC CAISRRQGASSGANVLTF
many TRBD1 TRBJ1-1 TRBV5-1 TGCGCCAGCAGCTGGGGGACAGGGGGCCTTACTGAAGCTTTCTTT CASSWGTGGLTEAFF
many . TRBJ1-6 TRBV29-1 TGCAGCGCGGGTGACTATAATTCACCCCTCCACTTT CSAGDYNSPLHF
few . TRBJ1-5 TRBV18 TGTGCCAGCTCATCCAGTAAAAATCAGCCCCAGCATTTT CASSSSKNQPQHF
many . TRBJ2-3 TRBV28 TGTGCCAGCACCCCTTCCGTCAGCACAGATACGCAGTATTTT CASTPSVSTDTQYF
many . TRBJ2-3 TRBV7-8 TGTGCCAGCAGCCTTGGGACTGGGTCTAGCACAGATACGCAGTATTTT CASSLGTGSSTDTQYF
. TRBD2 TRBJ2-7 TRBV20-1 TGCAGTGCTAGAAGTGGGGGGGTCCTCTACGAGCAGTACTTC CSARSGGVLYEQYF
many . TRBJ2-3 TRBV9 TGTGCCAGCAGCGCCTCGTCCACGGGAGATACGCAGTATTTT CASSASSTGDTQYF
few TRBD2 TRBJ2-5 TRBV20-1 TGCAGTGCTAGTTATTCCGGACTAGCCCCAGAGACCCAGTACTTC CSASYSGLAPETQYF
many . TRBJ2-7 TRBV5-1 TGCGCCAGCACTTCGCCTAGCTACGAGCAGTACTTC CASTSPSYEQYF
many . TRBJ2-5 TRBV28 TGTGCCAGCAGTCCGACAGGCACCCAGGAGACCCAGTACTTC CASSPTGTQETQYF
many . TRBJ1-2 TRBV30 TGTGCCTGGAGTGTCGGGGCAGCACCGGACTATGGCTACACCTTC CAWSVGAAPDYGYTF
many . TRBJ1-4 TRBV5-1 TGCGCCAGCAGCTATCAGGGAGTTGAGGAAAAACTGTTTTTT CASSYQGVEEKLFF
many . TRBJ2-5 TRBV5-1 TGCGCCAGCAGCTTGCCAGCACGGGAGACCCAGTACTTC CASSLPARETQYF